This TCR beta chain is drawn from a study of T cells in Graves' hyperthyroidism and ophthalmopathy. The overall study: Peripheral blood samples were taken at initial diagnosis, prior to any treatment. Regarding the study as a whole: In the analysis, a 13 V-J model separated ophthalmopathy from stable hyperthyroidism.

About this clonotype: Its target is not known.

The investigators amplified TCR beta CDR3 regions from RNA transcripts. An initial round of RT-PCR targeting the TCR CDR3 relied on the HTBI primer set. TCRdb independently ran MiXCR on the multiplex PCR reads; one entry per CDR3 protein. Altogether roughly 840,000 distinct CDR3 sequences are present, about 38% being singletons, with the ten largest covering over 8%. Graves' hyperthyroidism is called stable when ophthalmopathy does not progress within 18 months. Deletions cut 2 bases from V and 3 bases from J, with 17 bases between. CDR3 length: 16 residues. The germline V gene encodes CDR1 SGHTA and CDR2 FQGTGA.

This sequence was found in a man between 18 and 35 years old with Graves' hyperthyroidism. The sample consisted of blood. The V gene is TRBV7-3, the J gene TRBJ2-7, with TRBD1 as a possible D gene (6 bases). CDR3 in amino acids: CASSLPTSGDNYEQYF. CDR3 coding DNA: TGTGCCAGCAGCTTACCCACCTCCGGGGACAACTACGAGCAGTACTTC.